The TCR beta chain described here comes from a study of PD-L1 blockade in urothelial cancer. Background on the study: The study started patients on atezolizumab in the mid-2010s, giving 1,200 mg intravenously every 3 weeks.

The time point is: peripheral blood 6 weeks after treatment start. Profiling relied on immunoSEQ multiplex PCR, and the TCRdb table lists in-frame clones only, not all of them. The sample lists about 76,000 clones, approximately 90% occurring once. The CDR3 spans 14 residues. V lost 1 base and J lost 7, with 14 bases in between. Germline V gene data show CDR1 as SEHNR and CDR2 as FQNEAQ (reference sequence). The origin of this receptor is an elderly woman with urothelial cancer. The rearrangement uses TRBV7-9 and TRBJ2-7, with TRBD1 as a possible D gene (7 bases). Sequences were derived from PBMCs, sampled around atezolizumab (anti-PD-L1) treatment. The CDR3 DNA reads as TGTGCCAGCAGCTTAGAGGGAGCAGGGGGGGAGCAGTACTTC. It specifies CASSLEGAGGEQYF.